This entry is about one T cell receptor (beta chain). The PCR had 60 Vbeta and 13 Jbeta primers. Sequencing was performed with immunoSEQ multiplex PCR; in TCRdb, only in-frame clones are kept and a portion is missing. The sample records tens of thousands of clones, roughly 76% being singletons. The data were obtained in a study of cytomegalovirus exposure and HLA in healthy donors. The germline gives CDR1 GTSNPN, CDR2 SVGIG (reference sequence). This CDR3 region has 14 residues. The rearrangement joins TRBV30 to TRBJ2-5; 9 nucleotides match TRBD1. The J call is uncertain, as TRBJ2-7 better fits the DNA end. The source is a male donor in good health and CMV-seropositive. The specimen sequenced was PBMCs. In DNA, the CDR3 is TGTGCCTGGAGGAAACCGGGACAGGGATACGAGCAGTACTTC. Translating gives CAWRKPGQGYEQYF.